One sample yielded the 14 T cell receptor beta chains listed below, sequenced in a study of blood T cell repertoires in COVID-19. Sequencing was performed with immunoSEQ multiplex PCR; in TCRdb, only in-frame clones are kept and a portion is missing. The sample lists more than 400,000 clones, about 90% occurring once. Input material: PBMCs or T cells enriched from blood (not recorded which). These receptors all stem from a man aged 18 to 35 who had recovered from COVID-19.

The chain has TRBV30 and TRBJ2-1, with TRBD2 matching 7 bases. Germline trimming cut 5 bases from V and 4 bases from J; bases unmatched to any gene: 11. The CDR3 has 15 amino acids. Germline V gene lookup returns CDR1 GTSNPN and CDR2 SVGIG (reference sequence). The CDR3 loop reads CAWRTRDYPYNEQFF. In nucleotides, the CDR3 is TGTGCCTGGCGCACCCGGGACTATCCATACAATGAGCAGTTCTTC.

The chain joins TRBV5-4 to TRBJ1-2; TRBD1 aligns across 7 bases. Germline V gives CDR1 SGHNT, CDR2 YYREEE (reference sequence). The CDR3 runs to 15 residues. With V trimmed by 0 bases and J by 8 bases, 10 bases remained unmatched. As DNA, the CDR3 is TGTGCCAGCAGCTTGGCCATGACAGGGTTGGGAGGCTACACCTTC. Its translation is CASSLAMTGLGGYTF.

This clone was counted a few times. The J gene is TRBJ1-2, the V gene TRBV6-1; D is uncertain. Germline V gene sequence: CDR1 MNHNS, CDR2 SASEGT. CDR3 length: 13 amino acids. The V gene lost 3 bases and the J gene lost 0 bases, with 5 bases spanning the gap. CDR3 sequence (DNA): TGTGCCAGCAGTGACAGGACTAACTATGGCTACACCTTC. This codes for CASSDRTNYGYTF.

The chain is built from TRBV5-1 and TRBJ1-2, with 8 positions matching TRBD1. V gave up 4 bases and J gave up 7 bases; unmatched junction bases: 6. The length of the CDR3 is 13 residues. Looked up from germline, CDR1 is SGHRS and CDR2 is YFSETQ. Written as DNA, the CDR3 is TGCGCCAGCAGCAATGACAGGGGCAGTGGCTACACCTTC. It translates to CASSNDRGSGYTF.

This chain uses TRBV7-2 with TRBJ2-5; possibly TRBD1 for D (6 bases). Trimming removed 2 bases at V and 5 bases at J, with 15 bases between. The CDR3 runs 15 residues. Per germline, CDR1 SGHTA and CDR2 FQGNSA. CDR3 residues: CASSLQGTKGETQYF. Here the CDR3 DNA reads TGTGCCAGCAGCTTACAGGGGACGAAGGGGGAGACCCAGTACTTC.

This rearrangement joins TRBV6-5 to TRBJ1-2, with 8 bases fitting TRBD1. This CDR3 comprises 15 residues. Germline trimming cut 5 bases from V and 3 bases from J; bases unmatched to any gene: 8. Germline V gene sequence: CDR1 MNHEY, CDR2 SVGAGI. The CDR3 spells CASSRQDRADYGYTF. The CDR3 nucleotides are TGTGCCAGCAGTCGCCAGGACAGGGCAGACTATGGCTACACCTTC.

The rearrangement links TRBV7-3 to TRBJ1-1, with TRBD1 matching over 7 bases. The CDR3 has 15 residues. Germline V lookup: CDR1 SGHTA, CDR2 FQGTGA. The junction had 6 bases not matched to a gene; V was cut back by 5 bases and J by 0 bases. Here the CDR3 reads CASSLAGQLNTEAFF. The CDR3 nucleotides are TGTGCCAGCAGCCTAGCGGGACAGTTGAACACTGAAGCTTTCTTT.

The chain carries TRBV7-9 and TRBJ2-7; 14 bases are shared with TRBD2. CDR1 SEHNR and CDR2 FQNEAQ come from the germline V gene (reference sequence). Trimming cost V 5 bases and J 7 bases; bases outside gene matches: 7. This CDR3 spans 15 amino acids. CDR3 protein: CASSVGLAGVEEQYF. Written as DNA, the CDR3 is TGTGCCAGCAGCGTGGGACTAGCGGGAGTCGAGGAGCAGTACTTC.

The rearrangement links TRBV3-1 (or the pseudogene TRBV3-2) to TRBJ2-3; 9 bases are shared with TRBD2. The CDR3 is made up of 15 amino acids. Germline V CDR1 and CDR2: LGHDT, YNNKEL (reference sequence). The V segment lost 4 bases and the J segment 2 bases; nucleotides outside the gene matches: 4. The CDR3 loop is CASSPSGTYTDTQYF. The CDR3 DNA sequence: TGTGCCAGCAGCCCTAGCGGGACCTACACAGATACGCAGTATTTT.

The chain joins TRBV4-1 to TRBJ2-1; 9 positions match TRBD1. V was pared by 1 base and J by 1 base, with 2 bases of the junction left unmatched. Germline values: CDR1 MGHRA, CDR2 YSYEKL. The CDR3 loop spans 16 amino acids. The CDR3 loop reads CASSQGQGGSYNEQFF. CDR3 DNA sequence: TGCGCCAGCAGCCAAGGACAGGGGGGTTCCTACAATGAGCAGTTCTTC.

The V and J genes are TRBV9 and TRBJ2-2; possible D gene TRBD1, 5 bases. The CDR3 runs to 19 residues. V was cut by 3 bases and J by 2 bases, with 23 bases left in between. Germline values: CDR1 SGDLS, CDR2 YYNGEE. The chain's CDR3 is CASSAQGLSYRSNTGELFF. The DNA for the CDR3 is TGTGCCAGCAGCGCCCAAGGCCTCAGCTACAGGAGTAACACCGGGGAGCTGTTTTTT.

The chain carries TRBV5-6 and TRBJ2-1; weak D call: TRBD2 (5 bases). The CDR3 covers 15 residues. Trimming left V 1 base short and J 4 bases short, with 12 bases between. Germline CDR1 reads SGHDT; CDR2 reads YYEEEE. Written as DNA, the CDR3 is TGTGCCAGCAGCTTGCCGGAGGACGAGTACAATGAGCAGTTCTTC. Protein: CASSLPEDEYNEQFF.

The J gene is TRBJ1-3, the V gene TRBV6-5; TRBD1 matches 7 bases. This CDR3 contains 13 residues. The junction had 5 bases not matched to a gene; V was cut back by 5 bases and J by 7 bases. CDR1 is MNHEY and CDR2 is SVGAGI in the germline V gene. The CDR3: CASSPPQGNTIYF. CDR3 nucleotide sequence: TGTGCCAGCAGTCCGCCACAGGGGAACACCATATATTTT.

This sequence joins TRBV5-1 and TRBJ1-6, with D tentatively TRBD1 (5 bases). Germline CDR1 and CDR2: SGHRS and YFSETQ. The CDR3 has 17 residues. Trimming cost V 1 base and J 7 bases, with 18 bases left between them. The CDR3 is CASSLSLYGDRNSPLHF. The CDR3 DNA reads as TGCGCCAGCAGCTTGAGTCTCTATGGCGACAGAAATTCACCCCTCCACTTT.